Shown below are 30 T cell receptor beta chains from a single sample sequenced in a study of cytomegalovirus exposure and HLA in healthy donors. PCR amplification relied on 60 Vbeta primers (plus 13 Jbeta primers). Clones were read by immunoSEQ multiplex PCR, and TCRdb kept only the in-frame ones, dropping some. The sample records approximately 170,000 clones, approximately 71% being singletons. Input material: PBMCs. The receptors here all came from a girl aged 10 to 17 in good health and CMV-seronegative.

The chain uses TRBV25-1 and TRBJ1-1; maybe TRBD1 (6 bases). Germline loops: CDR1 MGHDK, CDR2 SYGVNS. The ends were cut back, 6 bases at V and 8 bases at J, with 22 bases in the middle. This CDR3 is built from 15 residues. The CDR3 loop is CASRARSGGGGEAFF. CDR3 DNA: TGTGCCAGCAGGGCACGTTCGGGGGGCGGAGGCGAAGCTTTCTTT.

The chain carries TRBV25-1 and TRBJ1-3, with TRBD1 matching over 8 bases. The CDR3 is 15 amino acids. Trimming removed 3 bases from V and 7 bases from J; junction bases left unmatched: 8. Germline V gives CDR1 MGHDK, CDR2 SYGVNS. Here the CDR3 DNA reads TGTGCCAGCAGTGATCGACAGGGGAAGTCGAACACCATATATTTT. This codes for CASSDRQGKSNTIYF.

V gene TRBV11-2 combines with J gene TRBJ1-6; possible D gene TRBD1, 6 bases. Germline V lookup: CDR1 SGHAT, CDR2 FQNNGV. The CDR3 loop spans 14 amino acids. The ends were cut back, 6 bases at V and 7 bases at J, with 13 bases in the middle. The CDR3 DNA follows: TGTGCCAGCAGACTGCCAGGGGTCAATTCACCCCTCCACTTT. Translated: CASRLPGVNSPLHF.

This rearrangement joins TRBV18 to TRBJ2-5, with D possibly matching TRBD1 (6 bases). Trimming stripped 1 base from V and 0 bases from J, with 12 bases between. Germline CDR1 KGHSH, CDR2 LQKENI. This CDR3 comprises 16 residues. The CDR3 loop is CASSPRGQGDQETQYF. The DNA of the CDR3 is TGTGCCAGCTCACCACGGGGGCAAGGGGACCAAGAGACCCAGTACTTC.

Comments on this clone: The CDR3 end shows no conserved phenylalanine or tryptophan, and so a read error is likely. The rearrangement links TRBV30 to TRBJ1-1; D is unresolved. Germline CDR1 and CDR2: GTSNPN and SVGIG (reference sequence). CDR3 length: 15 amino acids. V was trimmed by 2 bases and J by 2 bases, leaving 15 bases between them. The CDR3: CAWSTRPGINTEAFL. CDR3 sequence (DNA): TGTGCCTGGAGTACCAGGCCGGGGATAAACACTGAAGCTTTCCTT.

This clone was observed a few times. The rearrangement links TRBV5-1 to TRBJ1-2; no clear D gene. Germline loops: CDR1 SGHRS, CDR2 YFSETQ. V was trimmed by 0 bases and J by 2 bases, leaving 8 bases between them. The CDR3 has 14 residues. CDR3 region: CASSLEAGNYGYTF. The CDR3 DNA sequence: TGCGCCAGCAGCTTGGAGGCCGGGAACTATGGCTACACCTTC.

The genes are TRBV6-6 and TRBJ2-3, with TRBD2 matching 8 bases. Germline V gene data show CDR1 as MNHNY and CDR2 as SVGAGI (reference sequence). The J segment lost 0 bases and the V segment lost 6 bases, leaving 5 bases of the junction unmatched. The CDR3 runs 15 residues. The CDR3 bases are TGTGCCAGCAGCCCGGGAGGGCCTAGCACAGATACGCAGTATTTT. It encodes CASSPGGPSTDTQYF.

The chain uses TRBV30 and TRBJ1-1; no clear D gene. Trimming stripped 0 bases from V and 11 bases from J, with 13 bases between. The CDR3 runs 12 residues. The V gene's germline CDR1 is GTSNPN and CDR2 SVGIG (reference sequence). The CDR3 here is CAWSVGDLRAFF. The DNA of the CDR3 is TGTGCCTGGAGTGTGGGAGACCTTCGCGCTTTCTTT.

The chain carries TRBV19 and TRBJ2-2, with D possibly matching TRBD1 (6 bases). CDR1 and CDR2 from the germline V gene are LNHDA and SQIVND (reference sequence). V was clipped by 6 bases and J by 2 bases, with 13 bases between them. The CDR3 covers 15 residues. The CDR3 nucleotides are TGTGCCAGTAGCATTACAGGGCTTAACACCGGGGAGCTGTTTTTT. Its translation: CASSITGLNTGELFF.

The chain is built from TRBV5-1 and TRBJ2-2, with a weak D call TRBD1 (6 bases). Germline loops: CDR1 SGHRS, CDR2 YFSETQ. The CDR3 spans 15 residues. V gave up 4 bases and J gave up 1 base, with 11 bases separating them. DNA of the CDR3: TGCGCCAGCAGCCCAGGGGATTGGAACACCGGGGAGCTGTTTTTT. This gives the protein CASSPGDWNTGELFF.

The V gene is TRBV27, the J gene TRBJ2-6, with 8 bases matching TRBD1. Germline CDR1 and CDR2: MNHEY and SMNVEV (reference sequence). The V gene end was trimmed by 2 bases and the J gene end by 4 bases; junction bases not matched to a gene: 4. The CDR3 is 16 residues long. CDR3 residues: CASSLQGASGANVLTF. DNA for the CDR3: TGTGCCAGCAGTTTACAGGGGGCCAGCGGGGCCAACGTCCTGACTTTC.

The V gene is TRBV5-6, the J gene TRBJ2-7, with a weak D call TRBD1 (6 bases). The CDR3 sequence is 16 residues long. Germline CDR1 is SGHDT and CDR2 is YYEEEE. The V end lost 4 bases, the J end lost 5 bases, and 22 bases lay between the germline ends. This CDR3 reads CASSRLLINRDHEQYF. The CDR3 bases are TGTGCCAGCAGCCGGCTCCTGATTAACAGGGACCACGAGCAGTACTTC.

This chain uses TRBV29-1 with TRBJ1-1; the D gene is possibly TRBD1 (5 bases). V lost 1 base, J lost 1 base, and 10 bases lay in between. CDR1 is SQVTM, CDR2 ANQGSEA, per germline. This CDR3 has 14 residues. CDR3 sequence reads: CSVEGTGRNTEAFF. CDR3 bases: TGCAGCGTTGAAGGTACAGGACGGAACACTGAAGCTTTCTTT.

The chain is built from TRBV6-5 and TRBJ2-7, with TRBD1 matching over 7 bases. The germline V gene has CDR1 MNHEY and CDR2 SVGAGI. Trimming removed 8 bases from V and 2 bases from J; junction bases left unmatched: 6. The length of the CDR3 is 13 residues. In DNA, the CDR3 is TGTGCCAGCGTCTCAGGGGGTACCTACGAGCAGTACTTC. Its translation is CASVSGGTYEQYF.

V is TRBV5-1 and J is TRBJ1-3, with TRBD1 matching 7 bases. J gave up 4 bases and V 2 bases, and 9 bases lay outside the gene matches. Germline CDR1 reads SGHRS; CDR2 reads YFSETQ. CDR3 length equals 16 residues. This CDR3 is CASSFIPTGDGNTIYF. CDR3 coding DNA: TGCGCCAGCAGCTTTATTCCTACAGGGGACGGAAACACCATATATTTT.

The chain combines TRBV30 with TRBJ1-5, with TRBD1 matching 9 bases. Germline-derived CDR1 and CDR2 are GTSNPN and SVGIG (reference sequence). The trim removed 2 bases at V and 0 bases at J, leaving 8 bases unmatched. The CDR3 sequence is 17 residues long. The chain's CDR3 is CAWSKRTGGLSNQPQHF. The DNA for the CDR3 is TGTGCCTGGAGTAAAAGAACAGGGGGCCTTAGCAATCAGCCCCAGCATTTT.

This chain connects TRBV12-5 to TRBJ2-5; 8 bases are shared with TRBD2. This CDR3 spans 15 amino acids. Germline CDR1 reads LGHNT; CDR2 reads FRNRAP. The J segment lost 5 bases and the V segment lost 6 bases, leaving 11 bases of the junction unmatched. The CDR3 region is CASGPGVAGIETQYF. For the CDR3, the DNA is TGTGCTAGTGGGCCGGGAGTAGCGGGGATTGAGACCCAGTACTTC.

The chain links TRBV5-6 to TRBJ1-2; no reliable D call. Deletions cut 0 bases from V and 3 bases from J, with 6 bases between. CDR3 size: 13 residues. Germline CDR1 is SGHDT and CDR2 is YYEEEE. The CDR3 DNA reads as TGTGCCAGCAGCTTGGATGCGGACTATGGCTACACCTTC. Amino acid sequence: CASSLDADYGYTF.

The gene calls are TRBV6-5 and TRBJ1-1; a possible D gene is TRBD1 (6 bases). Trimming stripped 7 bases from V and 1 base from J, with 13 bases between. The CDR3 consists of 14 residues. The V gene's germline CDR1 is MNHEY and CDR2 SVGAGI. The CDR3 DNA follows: TGTGCCAGCACCCGGGGGGCCGCGAACACTGAAGCTTTCTTT. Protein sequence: CASTRGAANTEAFF.

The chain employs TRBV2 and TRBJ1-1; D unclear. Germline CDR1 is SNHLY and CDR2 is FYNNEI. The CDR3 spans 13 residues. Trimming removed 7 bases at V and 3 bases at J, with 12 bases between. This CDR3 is CASIFGGHTEAFF. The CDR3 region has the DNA TGTGCCAGCATATTTGGAGGACACACTGAAGCTTTCTTT.

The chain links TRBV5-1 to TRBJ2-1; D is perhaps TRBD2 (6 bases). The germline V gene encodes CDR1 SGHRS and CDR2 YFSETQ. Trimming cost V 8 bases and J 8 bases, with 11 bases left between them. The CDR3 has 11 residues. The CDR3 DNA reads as TGCGCCAGTAGACTAGGAGATGAGCAGTTCTTC. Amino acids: CASRLGDEQFF.

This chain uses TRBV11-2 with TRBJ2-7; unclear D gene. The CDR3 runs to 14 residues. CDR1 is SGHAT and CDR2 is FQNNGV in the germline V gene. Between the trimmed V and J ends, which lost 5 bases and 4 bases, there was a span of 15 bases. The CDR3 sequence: CASSEGAAEYEQYF. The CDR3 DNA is TGTGCCAGCAGCGAAGGAGCCGCCGAGTACGAGCAGTACTTC.

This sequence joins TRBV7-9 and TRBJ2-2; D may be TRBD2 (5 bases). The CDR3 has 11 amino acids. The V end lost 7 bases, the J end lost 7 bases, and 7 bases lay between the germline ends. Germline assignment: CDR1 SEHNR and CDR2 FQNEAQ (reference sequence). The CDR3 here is CASNRGGELFF. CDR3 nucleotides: TGTGCCAGCAATCGGGGCGGGGAGCTGTTTTTT.

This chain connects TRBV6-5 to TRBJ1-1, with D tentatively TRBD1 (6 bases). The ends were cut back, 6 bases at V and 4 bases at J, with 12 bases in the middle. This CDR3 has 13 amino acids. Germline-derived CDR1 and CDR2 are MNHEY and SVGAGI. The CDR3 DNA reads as TGTGCCAGCAGCAAGGGGGTCGGCACTGAAGCTTTCTTT. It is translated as CASSKGVGTEAFF.

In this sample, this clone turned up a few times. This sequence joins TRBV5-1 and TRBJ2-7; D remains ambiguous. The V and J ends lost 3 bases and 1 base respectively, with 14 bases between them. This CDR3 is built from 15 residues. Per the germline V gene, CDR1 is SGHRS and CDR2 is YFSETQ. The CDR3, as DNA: TGCGCCAGCAGCTGGGTCGACACAACTTCCTACGAGCAGTACTTC. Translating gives CASSWVDTTSYEQYF.

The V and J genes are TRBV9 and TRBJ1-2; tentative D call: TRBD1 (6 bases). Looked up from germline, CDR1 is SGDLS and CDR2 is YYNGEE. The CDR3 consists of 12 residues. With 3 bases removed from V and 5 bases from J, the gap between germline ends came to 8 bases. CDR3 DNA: TGTGCCAGCAGCGGGACAGCATATGGCTACACCTTC. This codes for CASSGTAYGYTF.

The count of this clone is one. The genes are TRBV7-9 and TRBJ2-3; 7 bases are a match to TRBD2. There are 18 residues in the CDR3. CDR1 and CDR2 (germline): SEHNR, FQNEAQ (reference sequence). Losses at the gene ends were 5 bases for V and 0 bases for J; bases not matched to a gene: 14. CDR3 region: CASSATGLGGTSTDTQYF. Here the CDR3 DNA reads TGTGCCAGCAGCGCGACGGGGCTGGGGGGGACTAGCACAGATACGCAGTATTTT.

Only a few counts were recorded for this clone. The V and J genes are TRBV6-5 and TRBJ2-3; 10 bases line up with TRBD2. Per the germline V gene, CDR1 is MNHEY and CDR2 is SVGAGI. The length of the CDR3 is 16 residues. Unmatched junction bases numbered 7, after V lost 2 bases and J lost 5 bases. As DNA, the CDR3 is TGTGCCAGCAGTTACCTCACAGCGGGGGGGGGAGATACGCAGTATTTT. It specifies CASSYLTAGGGDTQYF.

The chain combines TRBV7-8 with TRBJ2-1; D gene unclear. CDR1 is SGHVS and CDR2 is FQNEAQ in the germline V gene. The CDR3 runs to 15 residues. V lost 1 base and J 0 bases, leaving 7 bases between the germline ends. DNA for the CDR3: TGTGCCAGCAGCTTAGATATTAGCTCCTACAATGAGCAGTTCTTC. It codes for CASSLDISSYNEQFF. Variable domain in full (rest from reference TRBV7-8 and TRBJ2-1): GAGVSQSPRYKVAKRGQDVALRCDPISGHVSLFWYQQALGQGPEFLTYFQNEAQLDKSGLPSDRFFAERPEGSVSTLKIQRTQQEDSAVYLCASSLDISSYNEQFFGPGTRLTVL.

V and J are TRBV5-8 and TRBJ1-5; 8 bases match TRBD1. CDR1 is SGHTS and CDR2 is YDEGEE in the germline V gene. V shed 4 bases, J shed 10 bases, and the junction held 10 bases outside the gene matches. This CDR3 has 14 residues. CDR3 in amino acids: CASSTFRGQLPQHF. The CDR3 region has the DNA TGTGCCAGCAGCACGTTCAGGGGGCAATTACCCCAGCATTTT.